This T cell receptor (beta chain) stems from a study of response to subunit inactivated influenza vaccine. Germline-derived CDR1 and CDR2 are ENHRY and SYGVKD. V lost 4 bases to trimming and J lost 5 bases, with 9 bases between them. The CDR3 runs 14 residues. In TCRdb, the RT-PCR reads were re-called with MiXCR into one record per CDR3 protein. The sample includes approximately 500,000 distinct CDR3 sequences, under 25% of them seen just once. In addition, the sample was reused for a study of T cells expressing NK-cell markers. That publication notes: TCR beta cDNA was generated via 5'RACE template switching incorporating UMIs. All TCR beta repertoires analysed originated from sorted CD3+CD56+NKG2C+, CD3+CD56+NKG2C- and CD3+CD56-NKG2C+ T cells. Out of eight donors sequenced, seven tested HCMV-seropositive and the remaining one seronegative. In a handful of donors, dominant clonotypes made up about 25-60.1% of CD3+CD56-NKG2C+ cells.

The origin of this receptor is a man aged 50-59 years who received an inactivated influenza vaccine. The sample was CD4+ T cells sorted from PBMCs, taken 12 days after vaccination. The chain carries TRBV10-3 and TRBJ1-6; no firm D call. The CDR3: CAISGAADNSPLHF. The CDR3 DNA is TGTGCCATCAGTGGCGCAGCTGATAATTCACCCCTCCACTTT.